A single T cell receptor (beta chain) is shown here with its context. During the collection period, no donor immune events like infections were recorded. These data are taken from a study of identifying expanded T cells in peripheral blood. Some clones are missing from TCRdb's copy, which holds only in-frame ones; the method was immunoSEQ multiplex PCR. The sample has some 91,000 clones, approximately 90% seen once. The TCR was taken from a person aged 18-69 years in good health. The material sequenced was blood.

The CDR3 protein is CASSSSGQVYGYTF. CDR3 DNA: TGCGCCAGCAGCTCCTCCGGACAGGTCTATGGCTACACCTTC. V usage is TRBV5-1 and J usage is TRBJ1-2; 7 positions match TRBD1. CDR1 is SGHRS and CDR2 is YFSETQ in the germline V gene. The ends lost 3 bases at V and 4 bases at J; junction bases unmatched: 6. The CDR3 has 14 residues.